This T cell receptor (beta chain) originates from a study of a mutant IDH1 vaccine in newly diagnosed glioma. Study at large: Beforehand, treatment had been radiotherapy, temozolomide, or both; the majority received both.

Details on this clone: Its antigen is not known.

Time point given: week 11, during vaccination. It was 300 ug of mutant IDH1 20-mer peptide that made up each vaccine dose, given with topical imiquimod. The repertoire was sequenced with immunoSEQ multiplex PCR; TCRdb's copy has only in-frame clones and lacks some. The table includes tens of thousands of clones, around 82% detected once. This clonotype originated in a woman aged 18-30 years with glioma. The sequencing used PBMCs, collected from a glioma patient whose treatment included an IDH1 peptide vaccine.

The CDR3 region has the DNA TGTGCCAGCAGCCTCAAGAACCATGCTGAGCAGTTCTTC. It translates to CASSLKNHAEQFF. This chain joins TRBV7-9 and TRBJ2-1, with no clear D. V lost 5 bases, J lost 9 bases, and 14 bases lay in between. The CDR3 extends over 13 amino acids. Germline V gene sequence: CDR1 SEHNR, CDR2 FQNEAQ (reference sequence).